This entry lists 11 T cell receptor beta chains sequenced from one sample in a study of shared clonotypes between healthy human individuals. Sequenced by immunoSEQ multiplex PCR; TCRdb stores in-frame clones only, minus some. The sample has roughly 1.4 million clones, around 98.5% seen once. The specimen was naive CD4+ T cells sorted from blood. The subset denotes: CD45RA+ positively selected. The receptors come from a man aged 25 to 40 in good health.

The rearrangement links TRBV7-6 to TRBJ2-3; 9 bases agree with TRBD2. CDR1 SGHVS and CDR2 FNYEAQ come from the germline V gene. Germline trimming cut 5 bases from V and 1 base from J; bases unmatched to any gene: 4. The CDR3 sequence is 15 residues long. The CDR3, as DNA: TGTGCCAGCAGCCTGCGGGGGGGTGGCACAGATACGCAGTATTTT. Its protein is CASSLRGGGTDTQYF.

The genes are TRBV21-1 and TRBJ2-7. TRBV21-1 is an annotated pseudogene. CDR3 length: 15 residues. The DNA for the CDR3 is TGTGCCAGCAGCTCCGACGAGGGGTGTCCCTACGAGCAGTACTTC. Protein: CASSSDEGCPYEQYF.

The chain's CDR3 is CASRTGLNSNQPQHF. CDR3 nucleotides: TGCGCCAGCCGGACAGGCCTTAATAGCAATCAGCCCCAGCATTTT. The genes are TRBV5-1 and TRBJ1-5, with 7 nucleotides matching TRBD1. This CDR3 spans 15 amino acids. Germline V gives CDR1 SGHRS, CDR2 YFSETQ. After removal of 7 bases from V and 0 bases from J, the junction contained 7 bases not matched to a gene.

The rearrangement links TRBV9 to TRBJ2-2; TRBD1 matches 7 bases. The length of the CDR3 is 14 residues. Germline CDR1 reads SGDLS; CDR2 reads YYNGEE. V lost 2 bases to trimming and J lost 6 bases; unmatched junction nucleotides: 4. The CDR3 bases are TGTGCCAGCAGCGTTGGGACAGCCCCCGGGGAGCTGTTTTTT. Translated: CASSVGTAPGELFF.

The chain carries TRBV7-2 and TRBJ2-7; TRBD2 is a possible D gene (5 bases). V lost 1 base and J lost 4, with 11 bases in between. The V gene's germline CDR1 is SGHTA and CDR2 FQGNSA. The CDR3 runs 14 residues. The CDR3 DNA reads as TGTGCCAGCAGCTTAGTTGCTCGGGATTACGAGCAGTACTTC. It translates to CASSLVARDYEQYF.

This chain connects TRBV6-5 to TRBJ1-2; D possibly corresponds to TRBD1 (5 bases). The CDR3 runs to 14 residues. V lost 5 bases to trimming and J lost 2 bases, with 12 bases between them. In germline, CDR1 is MNHEY, CDR2 SVGAGI. The CDR3 DNA reads as TGTGCCAGCAGTCGCCGGGACGAAAACTATGGCTACACCTTC. Translated: CASSRRDENYGYTF.

A note on this clone: At one end the junction does not follow the germline gene, possibly because of a read error. CDR3 loop: CASSLSMVSYEQYF. The CDR3 region has the DNA TGTGCTAGCAGCTTAAGCATGGTATCCTACGAGCAGTACTTC. J is TRBJ2-7 and V is TRBV7-7; D is undetermined. Germline V gene lookup returns CDR1 SSHAT and CDR2 FNYEAQ (reference sequence). This CDR3 has 14 amino acids.

V usage is TRBV5-4 and J usage is TRBJ2-7, with a tentative D call TRBD1 (6 bases). Germline V CDR1 and CDR2: SGHNT, YYREEE (reference sequence). Trimming cost V 4 bases and J 10 bases, with 24 bases left between them. This CDR3 has 15 amino acids. The CDR3 DNA reads TGTGCCAGCAGCCCTCGGACAGCCCCGGAGAAACATCAGTACTTC. It encodes CASSPRTAPEKHQYF. The full variable domain, completed using reference TRBV5-4 and TRBJ2-7, is ETGVTQSPTHLIKTRGQQVTLRCSSQSGHNTVSWYQQALGQGPQFIFQYYREEENGRGNFPPRFSGLQFPNYSSELNVNALELDDSALYLCASSPRTAPEKHQYFGPGTRLTVT.

The chain couples TRBV2 to TRBJ1-5; tentative D call: TRBD1 (5 bases). Trimming removed 4 bases at V and 1 base at J, with 14 bases between. From germline, CDR1 is SNHLY and CDR2 FYNNEI. The CDR3 totals 16 residues. CDR3 in amino acids: CASSGGPLKSNQPQHF. In DNA form, the CDR3 reads TGTGCCAGCAGTGGGGGCCCCCTCAAGAGCAATCAGCCCCAGCATTTT.

This chain uses TRBV5-6 with TRBJ1-2; 8 bases are shared with TRBD1. CDR3 length: 14 residues. Germline V lookup: CDR1 SGHDT, CDR2 YYEEEE. J gave up 8 bases and V 2 bases, and 8 bases lay outside the gene matches. DNA for the CDR3: TGTGCCAGCAGCTTAGACAGGGGCCTTGAAGGCTACACCTTC. Translation: CASSLDRGLEGYTF.

Turning to this clone: This sample includes further DNA sequences coding for the same CDR3. The V gene is TRBV19, the J gene TRBJ2-3; tentatively, D is TRBD2 (5 bases). This CDR3 region has 14 residues. CDR1 and CDR2 from the germline V gene are LNHDA and SQIVND (reference sequence). V was clipped by 8 bases and J by 0 bases, with 12 bases between them. DNA for the CDR3: TGTGCCAGTTCAACAGCGGTTAGCACAGATACGCAGTATTTT. Translation: CASSTAVSTDTQYF.